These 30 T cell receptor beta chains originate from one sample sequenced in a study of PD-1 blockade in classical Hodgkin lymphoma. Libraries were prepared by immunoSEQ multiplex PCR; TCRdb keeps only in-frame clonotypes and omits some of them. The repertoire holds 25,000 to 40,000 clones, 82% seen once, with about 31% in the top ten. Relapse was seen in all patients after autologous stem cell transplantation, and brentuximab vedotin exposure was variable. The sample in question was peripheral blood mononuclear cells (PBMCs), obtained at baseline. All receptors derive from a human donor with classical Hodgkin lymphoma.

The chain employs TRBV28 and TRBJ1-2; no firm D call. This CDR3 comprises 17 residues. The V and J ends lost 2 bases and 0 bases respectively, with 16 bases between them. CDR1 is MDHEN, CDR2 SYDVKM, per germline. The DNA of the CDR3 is TGTGCCAGCAGTTTAGGGGTCAGCCTAACCGCTAACTATGGCTACACCTTC. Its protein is CASSLGVSLTANYGYTF.

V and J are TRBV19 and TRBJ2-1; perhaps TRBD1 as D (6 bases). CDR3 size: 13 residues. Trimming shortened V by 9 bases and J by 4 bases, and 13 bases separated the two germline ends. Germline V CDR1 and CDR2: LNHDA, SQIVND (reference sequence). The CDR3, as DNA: TGTGCCAGCGGGACAATCGAGTACAATGAGCAGTTCTTC. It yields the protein CASGTIEYNEQFF.

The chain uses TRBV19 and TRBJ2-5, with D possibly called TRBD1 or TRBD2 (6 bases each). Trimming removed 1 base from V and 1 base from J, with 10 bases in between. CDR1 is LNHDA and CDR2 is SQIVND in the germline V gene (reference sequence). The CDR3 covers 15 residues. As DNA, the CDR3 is TGTGCCAGTAGTATAGTCCGGGGGCCCCAAGAGACCCAGTACTTC. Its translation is CASSIVRGPQETQYF.

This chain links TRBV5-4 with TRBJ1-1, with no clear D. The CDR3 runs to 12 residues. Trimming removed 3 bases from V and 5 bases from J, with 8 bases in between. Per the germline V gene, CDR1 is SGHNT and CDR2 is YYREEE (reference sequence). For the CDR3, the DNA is TGTGCCAGCAGCTGGGGAGGGACTGAAGCTTTCTTT. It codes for CASSWGGTEAFF.

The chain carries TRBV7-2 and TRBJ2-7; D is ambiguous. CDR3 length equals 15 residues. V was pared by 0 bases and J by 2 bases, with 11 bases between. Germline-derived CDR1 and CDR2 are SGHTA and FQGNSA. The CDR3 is CASSLASGYAYEQYF. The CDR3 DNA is TGTGCCAGCAGCTTAGCGAGTGGGTACGCCTACGAGCAGTACTTC.

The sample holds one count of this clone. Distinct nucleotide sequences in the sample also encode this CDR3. The CDR3 loop reads CASSLQQGYGYTF. CDR3 bases: TGTGCCAGCAGTTTGCAGCAGGGCTATGGCTACACCTTC. V and J are TRBV28 and TRBJ1-2, with TRBD1 as a possible D gene (5 bases). The CDR3 sequence is 13 residues long. Between the trimmed V and J ends, which lost 3 bases and 4 bases, there was a span of 9 bases. CDR1 MDHEN and CDR2 SYDVKM come from the germline V gene.

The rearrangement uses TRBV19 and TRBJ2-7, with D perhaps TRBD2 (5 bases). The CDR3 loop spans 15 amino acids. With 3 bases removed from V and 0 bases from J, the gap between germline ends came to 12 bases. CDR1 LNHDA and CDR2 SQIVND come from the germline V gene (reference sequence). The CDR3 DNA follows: TGTGCCAGTAGTATTTTCTTGGGGAGCTCCTACGAGCAGTACTTC. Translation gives CASSIFLGSSYEQYF.

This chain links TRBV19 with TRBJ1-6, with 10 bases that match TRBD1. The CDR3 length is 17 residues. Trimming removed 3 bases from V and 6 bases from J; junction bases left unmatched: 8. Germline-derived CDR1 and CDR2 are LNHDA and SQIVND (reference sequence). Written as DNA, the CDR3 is TGTGCCAGTAGTATCGGAGGGACAGGGGAATCTAATTCACCCCTCCACTTT. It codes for CASSIGGTGESNSPLHF.

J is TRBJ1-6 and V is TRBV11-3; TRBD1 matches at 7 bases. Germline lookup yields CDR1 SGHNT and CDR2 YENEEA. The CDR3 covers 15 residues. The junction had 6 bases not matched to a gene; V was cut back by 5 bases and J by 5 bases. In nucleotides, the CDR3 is TGTGCCAGCAGCCTCTGGGGACAGAATAATTCACCCCTCCACTTT. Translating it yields CASSLWGQNNSPLHF.

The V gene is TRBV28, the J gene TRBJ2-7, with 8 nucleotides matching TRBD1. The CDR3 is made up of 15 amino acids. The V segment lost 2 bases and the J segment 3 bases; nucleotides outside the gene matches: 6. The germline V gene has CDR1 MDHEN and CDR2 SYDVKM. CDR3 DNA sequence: TGTGCCAGCAGTTTAGGCGACAGGGGAAGCTACGAGCAGTACTTC. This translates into CASSLGDRGSYEQYF.

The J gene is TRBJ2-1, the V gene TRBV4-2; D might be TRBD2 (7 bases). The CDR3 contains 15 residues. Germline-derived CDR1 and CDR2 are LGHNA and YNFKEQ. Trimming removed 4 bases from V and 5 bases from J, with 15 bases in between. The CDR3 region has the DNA TGTGCCAGCAGCCCCCGTACGGGGGGCGACAATGAGCAGTTCTTC. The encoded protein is CASSPRTGGDNEQFF.

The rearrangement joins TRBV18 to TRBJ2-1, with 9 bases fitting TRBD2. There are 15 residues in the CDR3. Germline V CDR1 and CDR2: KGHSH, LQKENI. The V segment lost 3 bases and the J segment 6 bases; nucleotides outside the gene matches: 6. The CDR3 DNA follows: TGTGCCAGCTCACCTGAGGCGGGGGGGCTCAATGAGCAGTTCTTC. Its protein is CASSPEAGGLNEQFF.

The CDR3 DNA is TGTGCCAGCAGATACGGAGACTCTGGAAACACCATATATTTT. Translating it yields CASRYGDSGNTIYF. The V gene is TRBV28, the J gene TRBJ1-3; no clear D. V was cut by 6 bases and J by 0 bases, with 9 bases left in between. The CDR3 extends over 14 amino acids. Germline values: CDR1 MDHEN, CDR2 SYDVKM.

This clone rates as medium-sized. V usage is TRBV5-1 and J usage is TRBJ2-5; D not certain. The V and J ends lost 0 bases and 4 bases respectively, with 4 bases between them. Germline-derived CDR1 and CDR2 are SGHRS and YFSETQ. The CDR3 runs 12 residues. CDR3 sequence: CASSLAPETQYF. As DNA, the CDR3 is TGCGCCAGCAGCTTGGCCCCAGAGACCCAGTACTTC.

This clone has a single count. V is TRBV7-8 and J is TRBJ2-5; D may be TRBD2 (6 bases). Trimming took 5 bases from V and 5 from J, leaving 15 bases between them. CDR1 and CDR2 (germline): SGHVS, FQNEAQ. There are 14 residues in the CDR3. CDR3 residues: CASSPLGGMETQYF. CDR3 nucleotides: TGTGCCAGCAGCCCCTTGGGGGGAATGGAGACCCAGTACTTC. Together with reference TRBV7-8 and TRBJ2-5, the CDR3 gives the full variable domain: GAGVSQSPRYKVAKRGQDVALRCDPISGHVSLFWYQQALGQGPEFLTYFQNEAQLDKSGLPSDRFFAERPEGSVSTLKIQRTQQEDSAVYLCASSPLGGMETQYFGPGTRLLVL.

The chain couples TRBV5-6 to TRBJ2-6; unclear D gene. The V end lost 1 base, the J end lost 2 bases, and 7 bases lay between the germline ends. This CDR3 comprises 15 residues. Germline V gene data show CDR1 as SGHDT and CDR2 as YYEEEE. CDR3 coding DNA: TGTGCCAGCAGCTTGAGGCCTGCTGGGGCCAACGTCCTGACTTTC. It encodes CASSLRPAGANVLTF.

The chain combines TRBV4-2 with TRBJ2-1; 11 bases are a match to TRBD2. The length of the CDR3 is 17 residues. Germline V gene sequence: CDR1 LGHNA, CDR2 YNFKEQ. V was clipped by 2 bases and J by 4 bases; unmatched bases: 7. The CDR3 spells CASSQNSGGAYYNEQFF. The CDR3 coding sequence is TGTGCCAGCAGCCAAAATAGCGGGGGGGCCTATTACAATGAGCAGTTCTTC.

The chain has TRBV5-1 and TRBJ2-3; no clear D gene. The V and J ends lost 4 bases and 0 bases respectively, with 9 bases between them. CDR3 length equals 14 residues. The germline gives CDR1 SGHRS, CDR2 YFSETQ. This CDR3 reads CASSLLLSTDTQYF. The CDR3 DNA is TGCGCCAGCAGCCTACTGTTGAGCACAGATACGCAGTATTTT. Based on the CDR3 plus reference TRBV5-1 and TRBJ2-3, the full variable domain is KAGVTQTPRYLIKTRGQQVTLSCSPISGHRSVSWYQQTPGQGLQFLFEYFSETQRNKGNFPGRFSGRQFSNSRSEMNVSTLELGDSALYLCASSLLLSTDTQYFGPGTRLTVL.

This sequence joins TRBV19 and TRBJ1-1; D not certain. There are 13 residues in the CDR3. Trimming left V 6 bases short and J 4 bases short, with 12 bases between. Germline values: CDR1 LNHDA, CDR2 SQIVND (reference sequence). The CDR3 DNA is TGTGCCAGTAGCCATGCAGAGCCCACTGAAGCTTTCTTT. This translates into CASSHAEPTEAFF.

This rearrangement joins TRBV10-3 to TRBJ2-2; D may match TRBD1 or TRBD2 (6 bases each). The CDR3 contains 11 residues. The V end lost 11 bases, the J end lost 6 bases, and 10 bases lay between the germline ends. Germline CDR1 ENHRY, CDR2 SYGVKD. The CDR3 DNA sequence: TGTGCCTCCGGGGGCGCCGGGGAGCTGTTTTTT. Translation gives CASGGAGELFF.

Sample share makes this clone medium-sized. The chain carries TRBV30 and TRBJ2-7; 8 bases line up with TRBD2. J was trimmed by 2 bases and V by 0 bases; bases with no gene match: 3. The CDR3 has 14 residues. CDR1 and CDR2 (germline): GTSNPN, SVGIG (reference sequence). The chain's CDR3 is CAWSVGGGTYEQYF. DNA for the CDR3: TGTGCCTGGAGTGTAGGCGGGGGGACCTACGAGCAGTACTTC.

CDR3: CASKTGNTEAFF. For the CDR3, the DNA is TGTGCCAGCAAAACAGGGAACACTGAAGCTTTCTTT. V usage is TRBV27 and J usage is TRBJ1-1; possibly TRBD1 for D (5 bases). The ends were cut back, 7 bases at V and 1 base at J, with 7 bases in the middle. Germline CDR1 reads MNHEY; CDR2 reads SMNVEV (reference sequence). The CDR3 loop spans 12 amino acids.

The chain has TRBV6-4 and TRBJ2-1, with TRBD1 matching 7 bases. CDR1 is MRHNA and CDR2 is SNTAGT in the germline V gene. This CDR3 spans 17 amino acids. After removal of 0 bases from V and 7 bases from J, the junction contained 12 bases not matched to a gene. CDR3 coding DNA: TGTGCCAGCAGTGACTCTTACCTGACAGGGCGACCGAATGAGCAGTTCTTC. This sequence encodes CASSDSYLTGRPNEQFF.

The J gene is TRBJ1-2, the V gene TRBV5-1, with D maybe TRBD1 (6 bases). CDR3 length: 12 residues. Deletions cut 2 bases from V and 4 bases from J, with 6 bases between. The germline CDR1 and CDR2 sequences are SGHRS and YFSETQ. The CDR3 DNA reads TGCGCCAGCAGCTTACAGGGCTATGGCTACACCTTC. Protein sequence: CASSLQGYGYTF.

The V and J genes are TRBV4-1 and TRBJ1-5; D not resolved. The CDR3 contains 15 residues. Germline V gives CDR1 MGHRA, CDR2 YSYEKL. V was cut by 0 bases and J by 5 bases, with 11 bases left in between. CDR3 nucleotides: TGCGCCAGCAGCCAAGATGGTCACCCTTATCAGCCCCAGCATTTT. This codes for CASSQDGHPYQPQHF.

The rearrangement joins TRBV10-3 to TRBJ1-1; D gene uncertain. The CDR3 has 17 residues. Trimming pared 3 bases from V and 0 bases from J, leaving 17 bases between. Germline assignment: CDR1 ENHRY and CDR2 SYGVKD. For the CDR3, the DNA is TGTGCCATCAGTGAAAGGGATGGGTGGGTCATGAACACTGAAGCTTTCTTT. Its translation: CAISERDGWVMNTEAFF.

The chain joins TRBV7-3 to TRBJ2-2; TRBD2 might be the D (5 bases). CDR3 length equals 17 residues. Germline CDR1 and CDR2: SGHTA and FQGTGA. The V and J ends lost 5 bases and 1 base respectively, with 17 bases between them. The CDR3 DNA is TGTGCCAGCAGCCCAACCCCCCCGGGATGGAACACCGGGGAGCTGTTTTTT. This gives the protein CASSPTPPGWNTGELFF.

CDR3 coding DNA: TGTGCCAGCAGTTTGGGGGACAGGGGCTCTGAAGCTTTCTTT. The encoded protein is CASSLGDRGSEAFF. The V gene is TRBV28, the J gene TRBJ1-1; 10 bases match TRBD1. This CDR3 is 14 amino acids long. Trimming cost V 3 bases and J 6 bases; bases outside gene matches: 4. Germline V gene sequence: CDR1 MDHEN, CDR2 SYDVKM.

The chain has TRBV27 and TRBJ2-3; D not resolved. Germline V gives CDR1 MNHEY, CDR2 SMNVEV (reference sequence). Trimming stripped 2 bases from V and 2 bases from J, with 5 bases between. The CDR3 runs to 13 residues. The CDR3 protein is CASSLGDTDTQYF. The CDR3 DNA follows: TGTGCCAGCAGTTTAGGGGACACAGATACGCAGTATTTT.

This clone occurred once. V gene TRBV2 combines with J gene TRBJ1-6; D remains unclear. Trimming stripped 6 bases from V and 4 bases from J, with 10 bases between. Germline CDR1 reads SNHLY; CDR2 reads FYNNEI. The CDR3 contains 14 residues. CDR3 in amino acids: CASRPGIYNSPLHF. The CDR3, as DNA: TGTGCCAGCAGGCCCGGGATTTATAATTCACCCCTCCACTTT. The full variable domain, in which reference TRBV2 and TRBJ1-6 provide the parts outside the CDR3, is EPEVTQTPSHQVTQMGQEVILRCVPISNHLYFYWYRQILGQKVEFLVSFYNNEISEKSEIFDDQFSVERPDGSNFTLKIRSTKLEDSAMYFCASRPGIYNSPLHFGNGTRLTVT.